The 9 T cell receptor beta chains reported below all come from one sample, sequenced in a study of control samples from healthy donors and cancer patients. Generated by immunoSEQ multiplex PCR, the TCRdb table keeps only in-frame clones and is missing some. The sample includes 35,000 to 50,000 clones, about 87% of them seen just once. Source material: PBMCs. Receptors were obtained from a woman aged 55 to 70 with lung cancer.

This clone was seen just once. The CDR3 sequence: CASSLDPGGNTEAFF. CDR3 bases: TGTGCCAGCAGTTTAGATCCGGGTGGTAACACTGAAGCTTTCTTT. The chain uses TRBV27 and TRBJ1-1; D uncertain. Trimming pared 2 bases from V and 2 bases from J, leaving 12 bases between. The length of the CDR3 is 15 residues. The germline gives CDR1 MNHEY, CDR2 SMNVEV (reference sequence).

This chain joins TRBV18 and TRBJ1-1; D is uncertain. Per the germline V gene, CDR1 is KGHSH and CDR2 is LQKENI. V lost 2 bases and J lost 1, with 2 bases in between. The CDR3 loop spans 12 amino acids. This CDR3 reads CASSPRNTEAFF. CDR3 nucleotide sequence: TGTGCCAGCTCACCAAGGAACACTGAAGCTTTCTTT.

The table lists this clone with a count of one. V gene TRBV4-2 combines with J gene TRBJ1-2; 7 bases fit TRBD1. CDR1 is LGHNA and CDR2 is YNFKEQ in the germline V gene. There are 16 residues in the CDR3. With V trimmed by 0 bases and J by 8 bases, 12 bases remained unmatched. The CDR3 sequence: CASSQDFDRVNSGYTF. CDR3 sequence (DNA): TGTGCCAGCAGCCAAGATTTTGACAGGGTTAATAGCGGCTACACCTTC.

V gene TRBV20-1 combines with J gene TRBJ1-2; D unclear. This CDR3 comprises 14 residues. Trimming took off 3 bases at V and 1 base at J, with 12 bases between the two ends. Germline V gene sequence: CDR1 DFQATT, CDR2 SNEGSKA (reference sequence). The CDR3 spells CSASEGPNNYGYTF. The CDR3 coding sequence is TGCAGTGCTAGTGAAGGACCCAATAACTATGGCTACACCTTC.

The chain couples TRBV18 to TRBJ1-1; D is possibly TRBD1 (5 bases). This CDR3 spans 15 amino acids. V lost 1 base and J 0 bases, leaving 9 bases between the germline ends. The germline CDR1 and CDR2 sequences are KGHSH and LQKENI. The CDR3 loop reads CASSPLGALNTEAFF. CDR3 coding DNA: TGTGCCAGCTCACCACTTGGGGCCTTGAACACTGAAGCTTTCTTT.

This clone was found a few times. For the CDR3, the DNA is TGTGCCAGCAGTTTAAGGGCAGGGAGCCAAGAGACCCAGTACTTC. It encodes CASSLRAGSQETQYF. V gene TRBV27 combines with J gene TRBJ2-5, with D perhaps matching TRBD1 or TRBD2 (5 bases each). Per germline, CDR1 MNHEY and CDR2 SMNVEV (reference sequence). The CDR3 runs 15 residues. The V end lost 2 bases, the J end lost 1 base, and 11 bases lay between the germline ends.

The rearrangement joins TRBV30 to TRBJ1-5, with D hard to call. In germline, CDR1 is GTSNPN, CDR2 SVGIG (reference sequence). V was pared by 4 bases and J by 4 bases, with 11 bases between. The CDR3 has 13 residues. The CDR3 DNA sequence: TGTGCCTGGACAAGGGATCCAAATCAGCCCCAGCATTTT. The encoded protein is CAWTRDPNQPQHF.

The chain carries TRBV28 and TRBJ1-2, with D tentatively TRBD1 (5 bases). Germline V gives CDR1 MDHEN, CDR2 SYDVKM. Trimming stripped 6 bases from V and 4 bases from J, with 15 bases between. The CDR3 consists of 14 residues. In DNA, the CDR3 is TGTGCCAGCAGGGAAGGGACGGCTCGCTATGGCTACACCTTC. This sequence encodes CASREGTARYGYTF.

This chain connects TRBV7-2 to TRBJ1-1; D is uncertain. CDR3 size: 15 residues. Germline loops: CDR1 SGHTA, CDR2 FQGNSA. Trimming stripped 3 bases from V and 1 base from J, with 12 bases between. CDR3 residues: CASSFPRTWNTEAFF. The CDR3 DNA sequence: TGTGCCAGCAGCTTTCCCAGGACGTGGAACACTGAAGCTTTCTTT.